This TCR beta chain derives from a study of vaccination effects on CD4 cells after COVID-19. CDR3 size: 17 residues. Germline values: CDR1 MNHNY, CDR2 SVGAGI (reference sequence). V was clipped by 5 bases and J by 2 bases; unmatched bases: 12. Ahead of sequencing, the ViraFEST assay grew antigen-specific CD4+ T cells using viral peptide pools. Following 10 days of culture, CD4+ T cells were isolated. All participants had two doses of either the BNT162b2 or mRNA-1273 vaccine. Produced via immunoSEQ multiplex PCR; TCRdb's table is partial and in-frame only. The sample lists approximately 28,000 clones; roughly 76% were seen once. This clone was detected a few times. What it recognizes is unknown.

This chain uses TRBV6-6 with TRBJ2-5; 9 bases agree with TRBD1. The TCR originated in a human donor who received a COVID-19 vaccine. Some clones in this sample may be carry-over from other donors' samples. The sample consisted of CD4+ T cells from PBMCs cultured with SARS-CoV-2 spike peptides, taken after COVID-19 vaccination. Here the CDR3 reads CASSPLGQGYGQETQYF. CDR3 coding DNA: TGTGCCAGCAGTCCTCTCGGACAGGGGTACGGGCAAGAGACCCAGTACTTC.